What follows are 15 T cell receptor beta chains derived from one specimen sequenced in a study of blood T cell repertoires in COVID-19. Data came from immunoSEQ multiplex PCR; TCRdb stores just in-frame clones and leaves some out. In the table there are about 180,000 clones, less than 90% of which are singletons. The sample taken for sequencing was peripheral blood. The receptors here all came from a woman in her seventies with COVID-19, enrolled during active disease.

This chain joins TRBV7-9 and TRBJ2-1; TRBD2 is a possible D gene (5 bases). This CDR3 region has 14 residues. The V end was cut by 5 bases, the J end by 8 bases, with 16 bases between. Germline CDR1 reads SEHNR; CDR2 reads FQNEAQ (reference sequence). The CDR3 region is CASSTRSAGDEQFF. CDR3 sequence (DNA): TGTGCCAGCAGCACCCGGTCTGCGGGCGATGAGCAGTTCTTC.

The chain joins TRBV9 to TRBJ2-2; the D is unclear. CDR1 and CDR2 from the germline V gene are SGDLS and YYNGEE. This CDR3 has 16 amino acids. With 6 bases removed from V and 1 base from J, the gap between germline ends came to 16 bases. The CDR3 nucleotides are TGTGCCAGCACCTTAGGTGCGGCGGTGAACACCGGGGAGCTGTTTTTT. Translation: CASTLGAAVNTGELFF.

The chain recombines TRBV9 with TRBJ2-7; 8 bases are a match to TRBD1. Germline CDR1 is SGDLS and CDR2 is YYNGEE. The CDR3 is 15 residues long. After removal of 3 bases from V and 3 bases from J, the junction contained 8 bases not matched to a gene. This chain's CDR3 is CASSGGQGQFYEQYF. The CDR3 DNA sequence: TGTGCCAGCAGCGGTGGACAGGGTCAATTCTACGAGCAGTACTTC. The entire variable domain, with the rest obtained from reference TRBV9 and TRBJ2-7, is as follows: DSGVTQTPKHLITATGQRVTLRCSPRSGDLSVYWYQQSLDQGLQFLIQYYNGEERAKGNILERFSAQQFPDLHSELNLSSLELGDSALYFCASSGGQGQFYEQYFGPGTRLTVT.

The rearrangement uses TRBV2 and TRBJ2-2; 12 nucleotides match TRBD2. CDR1 SNHLY and CDR2 FYNNEI come from the germline V gene. The CDR3 is made up of 16 amino acids. J gave up 4 bases and V 6 bases, and 6 bases lay outside the gene matches. The CDR3 loop reads CASRETSGRGTGELFF. The DNA for the CDR3 is TGTGCCAGCAGAGAGACTAGCGGGAGAGGCACCGGGGAGCTGTTTTTT.

This rearrangement joins TRBV19 to TRBJ1-4; 11 bases map to TRBD1. Germline loops: CDR1 LNHDA, CDR2 SQIVND (reference sequence). V lost 5 bases and J lost 7; bases outside the gene matches: 9. This CDR3 spans 16 amino acids. Here the CDR3 DNA reads TGTGCCAGTAGTGAAGGACAGGGGGCGCGAGTTGAAAAACTGTTTTTT. This gives the protein CASSEGQGARVEKLFF.

This clone was recorded only once. V and J are TRBV28 and TRBJ2-1; weak D call: TRBD1 (5 bases). Germline V gene lookup returns CDR1 MDHEN and CDR2 SYDVKM. This CDR3 is built from 18 residues. V was pared by 3 bases and J by 7 bases, with 25 bases between. The CDR3 bases are TGTGCCAGCAGTTTCTCACTCCAGGGTGGTGGCAGTAGGAATGAGCAGTTCTTC. Amino acid sequence: CASSFSLQGGGSRNEQFF.

The chain employs TRBV28 and TRBJ2-7; tentative D call: TRBD2 (6 bases). This CDR3 is 15 amino acids long. V was trimmed by 2 bases and J by 6 bases, leaving 17 bases between them. Germline values: CDR1 MDHEN, CDR2 SYDVKM. For the CDR3, the DNA is TGTGCCAGCAGTTTAACAGGTCAAGGAGGGGCCGAGCAGTACTTC. Its protein product is CASSLTGQGGAEQYF. Looking up the rest from reference TRBV28 and TRBJ2-7 gives the full variable domain: DVKVTQSSRYLVKRTGEKVFLECVQDMDHENMFWYRQDPGLGLRLIYFSYDVKMKEKGDIPEGYSVSREKKERFSLILESASTNQTSMYLCASSLTGQGGAEQYFGPGTRLTVT.

This rearrangement joins TRBV5-8 to TRBJ2-1, with D unresolved. Trimming took off 4 bases at V and 5 bases at J, with 13 bases between the two ends. The CDR3 contains 14 residues. Germline values: CDR1 SGHTS, CDR2 YDEGEE. CDR3: CASSPGWRDNEQFF. CDR3 in DNA: TGTGCCAGCAGCCCCGGATGGAGAGACAATGAGCAGTTCTTC. Using reference TRBV5-8 and TRBJ2-1 for the parts outside the CDR3, the full variable domain is EAGVTQSPTHLIKTRGQQATLRCSPISGHTSVYWYQQALGLGLQFLLWYDEGEERNRGNFPPRFSGRQFPNYSSELNVNALELEDSALYLCASSPGWRDNEQFFGPGTRLTVL.

The chain combines TRBV15 with TRBJ1-5; 9 bases are shared with TRBD1. With 7 bases clipped from V and 8 bases from J, the junction kept 30 bases outside the gene matches. Germline assignment: CDR1 LNHNV and CDR2 YYDKDF (reference sequence). This CDR3 comprises 21 residues. CDR3 sequence (DNA): TGTGCCACCAAGGCGTCGCCCGCGGGGTACAGGGGGCGTGGGGGCGGGGAGCCCCAGCATTTT. Translation: CATKASPAGYRGRGGGEPQHF. Variable domain in full (rest from reference TRBV15 and TRBJ1-5): DAMVIQNPRYQVTQFGKPVTLSCSQTLNHNVMYWYQQKSSQAPKLLFHYYDKDFNNEADTPDNFQSRRPNTSFCFLDIRSPGLGDTAMYLCATKASPAGYRGRGGGEPQHFGDGTRLSIL.

The chain uses TRBV27 and TRBJ2-1; 10 nucleotides agree with TRBD2. V gave up 3 bases and J gave up 6 bases; unmatched junction bases: 5. Per the germline V gene, CDR1 is MNHEY and CDR2 is SMNVEV (reference sequence). The CDR3 length is 15 residues. This chain's CDR3 is CASSFLTSGTNEQFF. For the CDR3, the DNA is TGTGCCAGCAGTTTTTTAACTAGCGGGACCAATGAGCAGTTCTTC.

V gene TRBV30 combines with J gene TRBJ1-3; possible D gene TRBD1, 5 bases. V lost 7 bases and J lost 2, with 18 bases in between. CDR1 is GTSNPN and CDR2 is SVGIG in the germline V gene (reference sequence). The CDR3 covers 15 residues. The DNA for the CDR3 is TGTGCCTCTTCCGGGACTTCGAATGCTGGAAACACCATATATTTT. Residues: CASSGTSNAGNTIYF.

The table lists this clone with many counts. The V call is TRBV7-2, the J call TRBJ2-1; 8 bases map to TRBD2. The CDR3 spans 15 residues. After removal of 1 base from V and 7 bases from J, the junction contained 6 bases not matched to a gene. Per germline, CDR1 SGHTA and CDR2 FQGNSA. CDR3 nucleotide sequence: TGTGCCAGCAGCTTAGGCGGGAGGAGTGTTAATGAGCAGTTCTTC. Translated, it gives CASSLGGRSVNEQFF.

The V and J genes are TRBV9 and TRBJ2-2, with a possible D match to TRBD2 (6 bases). The germline V gene has CDR1 SGDLS and CDR2 YYNGEE. V gave up 0 bases and J gave up 5 bases, with 11 bases separating them. The CDR3 runs to 15 residues. The CDR3 sequence is CASSVEGAGTGELFF. The CDR3 nucleotides read TGTGCCAGCAGCGTAGAGGGCGCGGGGACCGGGGAGCTGTTTTTT.

This chain joins TRBV7-8 and TRBJ2-7, with TRBD1 matching over 7 bases. The CDR3 is 12 amino acids. Germline V gene lookup returns CDR1 SGHVS and CDR2 FQNEAQ. V trimming: 5 bases; J trimming: 4 bases; junction bases outside the gene matches: 2. The CDR3 protein is CASSRDRYEQYF. DNA for the CDR3: TGTGCCAGCAGCCGGGACAGATACGAGCAGTACTTC.

The rearrangement uses TRBV7-2 and TRBJ2-2; TRBD1 might be the D (5 bases). Germline V gene data show CDR1 as SGHTA and CDR2 as FQGNSA. The CDR3 has 14 residues. Trimming stripped 3 bases from V and 3 bases from J, with 8 bases between. The CDR3 DNA is TGTGCCAGCAGCTTGGGGCAGCACACCGGGGAGCTGTTTTTT. This codes for CASSLGQHTGELFF.